This T cell receptor (beta chain) was captured in a study of blood T cell repertoires in COVID-19. V dropped 5 bases and J dropped 1 base, with 8 bases sitting between them. The CDR3 sequence is 13 residues long. Germline V gene data show CDR1 as SGHTA and CDR2 as FQGTGA. Original processing notes: Reference gene primer amplification gave estimated nucleated cell counts. The repertoire was sequenced with immunoSEQ multiplex PCR; TCRdb's copy has only in-frame clones and lacks some. V, J and clone size are those of that table, while D and trimming were read from the DNA. The sample carries over 10,000 clones, about three quarters recorded once.

The chain employs TRBV7-3 and TRBJ1-1, with D possibly matching TRBD1 (6 bases). Sequencing was performed on peripheral blood. This receptor was taken from an elderly woman with acute or convalescent COVID-19. CDR3 loop: CASSRQENTEAFF. Written as DNA, the CDR3 is TGTGCCAGCAGCCGACAGGAGAACACTGAAGCTTTCTTT.